The 17 T cell receptor beta chains reported below all come from one sample, sequenced in a study of blood T cell repertoires in COVID-19. Produced via immunoSEQ multiplex PCR; TCRdb's table is partial and in-frame only. The table lists 350,000 to 550,000 clones, 80% to 90% of them singletons. Sequencing was performed on PBMCs or T cells enriched from blood (not recorded which). The receptors derive from a man aged 25 to 45 who had recovered from COVID-19.

This chain links TRBV19 with TRBJ2-1; 11 positions agree with TRBD2. CDR1 and CDR2 (germline): LNHDA, SQIVND (reference sequence). CDR3 size: 13 residues. With 10 bases clipped from V and 10 bases from J, the junction kept 9 bases outside the gene matches. CDR3 sequence: CATTLAGGREQFF. The DNA for the CDR3 is TGTGCCACCACGCTAGCGGGAGGACGAGAGCAGTTCTTC. The full variable domain, in which reference TRBV19 and TRBJ2-1 provide the parts outside the CDR3, is DGGITQSPKYLFRKEGQNVTLSCEQNLNHDAMYWYRQDPGQGLRLIYYSQIVNDFQKGDIAEGYSVSREKKESFPLTVTSAQKNPTAFYLCATTLAGGREQFFGPGTRLTVL.

This clone was seen more than once but under ten times. In the same sample, other DNA sequences code for this CDR3. This chain joins TRBV4-1 and TRBJ2-7; TRBD2 aligns across 8 bases. This CDR3 is 14 amino acids long. V shed 1 base and J 7 bases; nucleotides not matched to a gene: 6. The germline V gene encodes CDR1 MGHRA and CDR2 YSYEKL. CDR3 bases: TGCGCCAGCAGCCAAGGCCGGACGGGGGGGGAGCAGTACTTC. Encoded protein: CASSQGRTGGEQYF.

The chain employs TRBV27 and TRBJ2-1, with TRBD2 as a possible D gene (6 bases). V lost 5 bases and J 4 bases, leaving 21 bases between the germline ends. The germline V gene has CDR1 MNHEY and CDR2 SMNVEV (reference sequence). The CDR3 spans 17 residues. The CDR3 loop reads CASSHIGGRRVYNEQFF. For the CDR3, the DNA is TGTGCCAGCAGTCATATTGGGGGGAGGCGAGTTTACAATGAGCAGTTCTTC.

V and J are TRBV5-8 and TRBJ1-2, with D hard to call. Trimming took 0 bases from V and 2 from J, leaving 20 bases between them. The CDR3 runs to 18 residues. Germline V gives CDR1 SGHTS, CDR2 YDEGEE. Here the CDR3 reads CASSLVESNFSPNYGYTF. In DNA form, the CDR3 reads TGTGCCAGCAGCTTGGTCGAATCTAATTTTAGCCCAAACTATGGCTACACCTTC.

V gene TRBV18 combines with J gene TRBJ1-1; D is undetermined. The CDR3 spans 15 residues. The V end was cut by 4 bases, the J end by 4 bases, with 16 bases between. Germline V gives CDR1 KGHSH, CDR2 LQKENI. CDR3 sequence reads: CASSLNRERSTEAFF. CDR3 DNA: TGTGCCAGCTCACTAAACCGGGAGCGGAGCACTGAAGCTTTCTTT.

This clone was seen just once. The chain carries TRBV6-4 and TRBJ2-7; 16 nucleotides line up with TRBD2. V gave up 4 bases and J gave up 5 bases; unmatched junction bases: 8. This CDR3 comprises 17 residues. The V gene's germline CDR1 is MRHNA and CDR2 SNTAGT. DNA of the CDR3: TGTGCCAGCAGTGGCACCGGGACTAGCGGGAGGGTCCACGAGCAGTACTTC. Translated, it gives CASSGTGTSGRVHEQYF.

This chain uses TRBV10-3 with TRBJ2-7; TRBD1 matches 9 bases. In germline, CDR1 is ENHRY, CDR2 SYGVKD. CDR3 length equals 14 residues. The V segment lost 7 bases and the J segment 5 bases; nucleotides outside the gene matches: 9. CDR3 in DNA: TGTGCCATCACGGACGGACAGGGGTCCCACGAGCAGTACTTC. Translating it yields CAITDGQGSHEQYF.

The rearrangement links TRBV9 to TRBJ2-7; 7 bases match TRBD1. This CDR3 is 14 amino acids long. V was clipped by 3 bases and J by 5 bases; unmatched bases: 8. Germline V CDR1 and CDR2: SGDLS, YYNGEE. The CDR3: CASSARQGSDEQYF. The DNA for the CDR3 is TGTGCCAGCAGCGCTCGACAGGGTTCGGACGAGCAGTACTTC. The variable domain in full, with the rest retrieved from reference TRBV9 and TRBJ2-7, is DSGVTQTPKHLITATGQRVTLRCSPRSGDLSVYWYQQSLDQGLQFLIQYYNGEERAKGNILERFSAQQFPDLHSELNLSSLELGDSALYFCASSARQGSDEQYFGPGTRLTVT.

The chain is built from TRBV28 and TRBJ1-1, with TRBD1 matching 12 bases. The CDR3 runs 21 residues. Trimming at V came to 2 bases and at J to 0 bases, leaving 16 bases not matched to a gene. The germline CDR1 and CDR2 sequences are MDHEN and SYDVKM. CDR3 sequence: CASSLNWDRGLAPWMNTEAFF. Written as DNA, the CDR3 is TGTGCCAGCAGTTTAAATTGGGACAGGGGGCTTGCCCCATGGATGAACACTGAAGCTTTCTTT.

This rearrangement joins TRBV7-9 to TRBJ1-1, with a possible D match to TRBD1 (5 bases). The germline CDR1 and CDR2 sequences are SEHNR and FQNEAQ (reference sequence). The CDR3 extends over 15 amino acids. With 2 bases removed from V and 0 bases from J, the gap between germline ends came to 10 bases. CDR3 region: CASSLSPGVNTEAFF. For the CDR3, the DNA is TGTGCCAGCAGCTTATCCCCGGGGGTGAACACTGAAGCTTTCTTT.

V gene TRBV4-1 combines with J gene TRBJ2-7; 9 nucleotides line up with TRBD2. V shed 0 bases and J 3 bases; nucleotides not matched to a gene: 9. Germline-derived CDR1 and CDR2 are MGHRA and YSYEKL. The CDR3 is 17 residues long. The CDR3 sequence is CASSQDGASGIVYEQYF. CDR3 sequence (DNA): TGCGCCAGCAGCCAAGATGGGGCTAGCGGGATAGTCTACGAGCAGTACTTC.

This clone was counted a single time. J is TRBJ2-7 and V is TRBV4-1; 10 positions match TRBD2. There are 16 residues in the CDR3. CDR1 and CDR2 (germline): MGHRA, YSYEKL. The J segment lost 1 base and the V segment lost 2 bases, leaving 5 bases of the junction unmatched. The CDR3 is CASSQPTSGTSYEQYF. Here the CDR3 DNA reads TGCGCCAGCAGCCAACCCACTAGCGGGACTTCCTACGAGCAGTACTTC.

The chain uses TRBV19 and TRBJ2-7; no definite D call. The CDR3 is made up of 13 amino acids. The V end lost 5 bases, the J end lost 3 bases, and 11 bases lay between the germline ends. CDR1 LNHDA and CDR2 SQIVND come from the germline V gene (reference sequence). DNA for the CDR3: TGTGCCAGTAGTTACAGCCAGAACTACGAGCAGTACTTC. Encoded protein: CASSYSQNYEQYF.

The gene calls are TRBV21-1 and TRBJ2-1; the table's D call, TRBD2, has no DNA check behind it. TRBV21-1 is classified as a pseudogene. The CDR3 is 17 amino acids. Here the CDR3 DNA reads TGTGCCAGCAGCTCGAAGAAAGCGGGACCCCTACAGGATGAGCAGTTCTTC. This encodes CASSSKKAGPLQDEQFF.

This clone has just one count. V is TRBV24-1 and J is TRBJ2-3; D gene unclear. Per germline, CDR1 KGHDR and CDR2 SFDVKD. This CDR3 comprises 14 residues. Trimming removed 0 bases from V and 1 base from J, with 4 bases in between. The CDR3 spells CATSDLRGTDTQYF. CDR3 sequence (DNA): TGTGCCACCAGTGATTTGCGGGGCACAGATACGCAGTATTTT.

The CDR3 here is CASSYAKHTDTQYF. CDR3 nucleotide sequence: TGTGCCAGCAGTTACGCCAAGCACACAGATACGCAGTATTTT. The chain joins TRBV6-6 to TRBJ2-3; D is unclear. The CDR3 extends over 14 amino acids. Germline CDR1 reads MNHNY; CDR2 reads SVGAGI (reference sequence). V lost 2 bases to trimming and J lost 2 bases, with 8 bases between them.

Points on this clone: Different DNA sequences within this sample yield the same CDR3. The V call is TRBV30, the J call TRBJ2-7, with D possibly matching TRBD2 (6 bases). Germline V lookup: CDR1 GTSNPN, CDR2 SVGIG (reference sequence). CDR3 length equals 11 residues. V shed 3 bases and J shed 5 bases, with 8 bases lying between them. Written as DNA, the CDR3 is TGTGCCTGGAGCGGGGGAGACGAGCAGTACTTC. This encodes CAWSGGDEQYF.